Detailed here is one TCR beta chain. Measured with immunoSEQ multiplex PCR; TCRdb has only the in-frame clones, and not every one. Here the sample spans fewer than 200,000 clones, 60% to 85% being singletons. The data belong to a study of blood T cell repertoires in COVID-19. Turning to the study itself: The United States, Italy and Spain provided the acute and convalescent COVID-19 samples.

This TCR came from a man between 60 and 75 years old with acute or convalescent COVID-19. The sample was peripheral blood.

The CDR3 protein is CASSLMEIGYYEQYF. The CDR3, as DNA: TGCGCCAGCAGCTTGATGGAGATCGGATACTACGAGCAGTACTTC. V gene TRBV5-1 combines with J gene TRBJ2-7; D is ambiguous. The CDR3 spans 15 residues. Trimming took off 1 base at V and 3 bases at J, with 14 bases between the two ends. Germline loops: CDR1 SGHRS, CDR2 YFSETQ.